Listed below are T cell receptor beta chains from one sample, sequenced in a study of T-cell memory formation after mild COVID-19. TCRdb reprocessed the 5' RACE reads via MiXCR and lists one record per CDR3 protein. The sample lists approximately 560,000 distinct CDR3 sequences, 17% occurring once. Source material: PBMCs or a T cell subset sorted from them (not recorded which). These TCRs come from an adult woman who had mild COVID-19 (a few samples of this study predate the infection). Cell type and time point are not known. Both conserved end residues are part of each CDR3. The D gene is left open where the match is weak. Rows may omit the clone size; those that give it use once, few, many or a size class.

j_call v_call clone_size d_call cdr3_aa cdr3_nt
TRBJ2-3 TRBV2 few . CASSENTQYF TGTGCCAGCAGTGAGAATACGCAGTATTTT
TRBJ1-6 TRBV5-1 . . CASSAAQGSNSPLHF TGCGCCAGCAGCGCCGCACAGGGTTCCAATTCACCCCTCCACTTT
TRBJ2-7 TRBV20-1 . . CSVESSGVGEQYF TGCAGTGTGGAAAGCTCAGGGGTCGGGGAGCAGTACTTC
TRBJ2-1 TRBV7-2 . . CASSPTGRAEKEQFF TGTGCCAGCAGCCCCACCGGACGGGCGGAAAAGGAGCAGTTCTTC
TRBJ1-5 TRBV2 . . CASSDQQGAQPQHF TGTGCCAGCAGTGATCAGCAGGGAGCGCAGCCCCAGCATTTT
TRBJ1-1 TRBV20-1 . TRBD1 CSAKTGGSVTEAFF TGCAGTGCTAAGACAGGGGGCTCGGTCACTGAAGCTTTCTTT
TRBJ1-1 TRBV6-2/TRBV6-3 few . CASNVETAMNTEAFF TGTGCCAGCAATGTAGAGACAGCTATGAACACTGAAGCTTTCTTT
TRBJ1-6 TRBV12-3/TRBV12-4 . . CASSIQDRGVPLHF TGTGCCAGCAGTATACAGGACCGGGGGGTACCCCTCCACTTT
TRBJ1-1 TRBV12-3/TRBV12-4 . . CASIAVGGLNTEAFF TGTGCCAGCATTGCGGTTGGGGGATTGAACACTGAAGCTTTCTTT
TRBJ1-2 TRBV12-3/TRBV12-4 many . CASSLAGNAGYTF TGTGCCAGCAGTTTAGCCGGGAACGCTGGCTACACCTTC
TRBJ2-5 TRBV15 . TRBD2 CATRAGVQETQYF TGTGCCACCAGAGCGGGGGTCCAAGAGACCCAGTACTTC
TRBJ2-1 TRBV5-5 . TRBD2 CASSSIQTSGSGNEQFF TGTGCCAGCAGCTCGATTCAGACTAGCGGGAGTGGGAATGAGCAGTTCTTC
TRBJ2-5 TRBV20-1 . TRBD1 CSVLARDRVRETQYF TGCAGTGTCCTCGCCCGGGACAGGGTTCGAGAGACCCAGTACTTC
TRBJ2-7 TRBV7-9 . . CASSLIQGYEQYF TGTGCCAGCAGCCTGATTCAGGGGTACGAGCAGTACTTC
TRBJ1-3 TRBV12-3/TRBV12-4 few . CASSRTPGSLSGNTIYF TGTGCCAGCAGCCGTACACCGGGAAGCCTCTCTGGAAACACCATATATTTT
TRBJ2-5 TRBV6-2/TRBV6-3 . TRBD2 CASSYEGLGVETQYF TGTGCCAGCAGTTACGAGGGACTAGGGGTGGAGACCCAGTACTTC
TRBJ2-5 TRBV20-1 few . CSAKHTETQYF TGCAGTGCTAAACATACGGAGACCCAGTACTTC
TRBJ2-1 TRBV30 . TRBD2 CAWSVLYGRAFPFF TGTGCCTGGAGTGTACTATACGGGAGGGCCTTCCCGTTCTTC
TRBJ1-2 TRBV7-2 few . CASSPVLVGNYGYTF TGTGCCAGCAGCCCAGTACTCGTCGGAAACTATGGCTACACCTTC
TRBJ1-1 TRBV5-1 . . CASSLVYLSGTEAFF TGCGCCAGCAGCTTGGTCTACCTAAGTGGGACTGAAGCTTTCTTT